This entry lists 21 T cell receptor beta chains sequenced from one sample in a study of cytomegalovirus exposure and HLA in healthy donors (TCRdb year 2017). Library generation was performed with the immunoSEQ multiplex PCR assay. The multiplex PCR relied on a mix of 60 forward primers for TCR Vbeta segments and 13 reverse primers for TCR Jbeta segments. The source is immuneACCESS, and TCRdb retained only in-frame sequences with V and J called. Part of the clones is not carried over; for the studies checked, unresolved V genes explain less than half of this, and the remainder is unexplained. For this sample the table gives 150,000 to 200,000 clones, of which 70% to 80% were detected only once. 1% of the sample rests with the top ten. Material for sequencing was PBMCs. The receptor source for this set is a woman aged 40 to 49 in good health and CMV-seronegative.

V and J are TRBV5-6 and TRBJ1-4; 9 bases map to TRBD1. Trimming cost V 0 bases and J 0 bases; bases outside gene matches: 3. From germline, CDR1 is SGHDT and CDR2 YYEEEE. CDR3 length: 17 residues. CDR3 coding DNA: TGTGCCAGCAGCTTGGCACAGGGGGCCTCAACTAATGAAAAACTGTTTTTT. Protein: CASSLAQGASTNEKLFF.

Written as DNA, the CDR3 is TGTGCCAGCTCACCCCGAGCAGCCGGGTACCAAGAGACCCAGTACTTC. It codes for CASSPRAAGYQETQYF. The genes are TRBV18 and TRBJ2-5; D is uncertain. V dropped 3 bases and J dropped 0 bases, with 14 bases sitting between them. Germline CDR1 and CDR2: KGHSH and LQKENI. This CDR3 has 16 residues.

The chain couples TRBV10-3 to TRBJ2-7, with 7 bases matching TRBD1. The CDR3 runs 13 residues. Trimming removed 11 bases from V and 2 bases from J; junction bases left unmatched: 9. Germline V gives CDR1 ENHRY, CDR2 SYGVKD. The CDR3 sequence: CAVNRGWTYEQYF. CDR3 DNA sequence: TGTGCCGTAAACAGGGGCTGGACCTACGAGCAGTACTTC.

V usage is TRBV9 and J usage is TRBJ1-2; possible D gene TRBD1, 6 bases. Per germline, CDR1 SGDLS and CDR2 YYNGEE. The CDR3 sequence is 13 residues long. V lost 3 bases and J 8 bases, leaving 14 bases between the germline ends. In DNA form, the CDR3 reads TGTGCCAGCAGCGCCGGGGACAAAGAAGGCTACACCTTC. It codes for CASSAGDKEGYTF.

The chain combines TRBV11-1 with TRBJ1-1; D is undetermined. CDR3 length: 13 residues. The germline gives CDR1 SGHAT, CDR2 FQDESV (reference sequence). The V and J ends lost 6 bases and 0 bases respectively, with 8 bases between them. The CDR3 spells CASSKEMNTEAFF. DNA for the CDR3: TGTGCCAGCAGTAAAGAGATGAACACTGAAGCTTTCTTT.

This sequence joins TRBV5-4 and TRBJ1-2; 7 bases agree with TRBD1. CDR3 length: 12 amino acids. V shed 1 base and J 10 bases; nucleotides not matched to a gene: 4. CDR1 is SGHNT, CDR2 YYREEE, per germline (reference sequence). CDR3 sequence: CASSLTGAHYTF. CDR3 DNA sequence: TGTGCCAGCAGCTTGACAGGGGCGCACTACACCTTC.

The genes are TRBV5-6 and TRBJ1-2, with D possibly matching TRBD1 (5 bases). Between the trimmed V and J ends, which lost 4 bases and 7 bases, there was a span of 14 bases. Germline V lookup: CDR1 SGHDT, CDR2 YYEEEE. The CDR3 loop spans 13 amino acids. DNA of the CDR3: TGTGCCAGCAGCCCGGACACACTCCCTGGCTACACCTTC. This encodes CASSPDTLPGYTF.

The gene calls are TRBV7-9 and TRBJ2-5, with 10 positions matching TRBD2. Germline CDR1 and CDR2: SEHNR and FQNEAQ (reference sequence). The CDR3 has 14 amino acids. V lost 5 bases and J lost 11; bases outside the gene matches: 11. The CDR3 bases are TGTGCCAGCAGCCGGCTAGCGGGAGCGGGAGAGCAGTACTTC. Translation: CASSRLAGAGEQYF.

The chain uses TRBV29-1 and TRBJ1-1; TRBD1 might be the D (5 bases). This CDR3 is 10 amino acids long. CDR1 and CDR2 (germline): SQVTM, ANQGSEA. The V end lost 6 bases, the J end lost 11 bases, and 13 bases lay between the germline ends. CDR3 residues: CSVEGRGAFF. CDR3 coding DNA: TGCAGCGTCGAGGGTCGGGGGGCTTTCTTT.

This sequence joins TRBV18 and TRBJ2-3; 7 nucleotides line up with TRBD2. Trimming at V came to 3 bases and at J to 0 bases, leaving 3 bases not matched to a gene. Germline values: CDR1 KGHSH, CDR2 LQKENI. The CDR3 is 15 amino acids. Here the CDR3 reads CASSPLAGSTDTQYF. CDR3 nucleotide sequence: TGTGCCAGCTCACCCTTAGCGGGTAGCACAGATACGCAGTATTTT.

This clone has more than one count but fewer than ten. J is TRBJ2-5 and V is TRBV9, with 8 bases aligning to TRBD2. V lost 3 bases, J lost 4 bases, and 11 bases stayed unmatched. CDR1 is SGDLS, CDR2 YYNGEE, per germline. The CDR3 is 16 amino acids. The CDR3 region has the DNA TGTGCCAGCAGCGACTCGGGGAGCGGGGGCCCAGAGACCCAGTACTTC. It yields the protein CASSDSGSGGPETQYF.

This chain uses TRBV9 with TRBJ2-3; 7 bases are a match to TRBD2. V dropped 4 bases and J dropped 3; count of bases not matched to a gene: 8. This CDR3 spans 15 amino acids. The germline CDR1 and CDR2 sequences are SGDLS and YYNGEE. The CDR3 here is CASSPGLDFTDTQYF. The CDR3 DNA reads as TGTGCCAGCAGCCCCGGACTAGATTTTACAGATACGCAGTATTTT. Looking up the rest from reference TRBV9 and TRBJ2-3 gives the full variable domain: DSGVTQTPKHLITATGQRVTLRCSPRSGDLSVYWYQQSLDQGLQFLIQYYNGEERAKGNILERFSAQQFPDLHSELNLSSLELGDSALYFCASSPGLDFTDTQYFGPGTRLTVL.

The rearrangement links TRBV28 to TRBJ2-6; 7 nucleotides match TRBD2. V dropped 3 bases and J dropped 6; count of bases not matched to a gene: 8. Germline loops: CDR1 MDHEN, CDR2 SYDVKM. The CDR3 contains 16 residues. CDR3 in amino acids: CASSLGGAPEANVLTF. In nucleotides, the CDR3 is TGTGCCAGCAGTTTGGGAGGGGCCCCCGAGGCCAACGTCCTGACTTTC.

This rearrangement joins TRBV6-1 to TRBJ2-2, with a weak D call TRBD2 (6 bases). This CDR3 contains 15 residues. CDR1 and CDR2 (germline): MNHNS, SASEGT. Trimming took 7 bases from V and 3 from J, leaving 15 bases between them. The CDR3 bases are TGTGCCAGCACCCCCCGGGACTCCTACACCGGGGAGCTGTTTTTT. Protein product: CASTPRDSYTGELFF.

This clone turned up a few times. The gene calls are TRBV10-3 and TRBJ2-1; 16 bases agree with TRBD2. This CDR3 is 16 amino acids long. The J segment lost 7 bases and the V segment lost 6 bases, leaving 6 bases of the junction unmatched. Germline CDR1 and CDR2: ENHRY and SYGVKD. The CDR3 nucleotides read TGTGCCATCAGCGCGGGACTAGCGGGAGGGGGTAATGAGCAGTTCTTC. Amino acids: CAISAGLAGGGNEQFF.

This clone was counted a single time. The rearrangement uses TRBV27 and TRBJ1-5; TRBD1 might be the D (6 bases). CDR3 length: 14 amino acids. CDR1 and CDR2 from the germline V gene are MNHEY and SMNVEV (reference sequence). Deletions cut 8 bases from V and 4 bases from J, with 15 bases between. CDR3 residues: CASSLGAANQPQHF. The CDR3 DNA follows: TGTGCCAGCTCCCTGGGGGCAGCTAATCAGCCCCAGCATTTT.

The V and J genes are TRBV11-3 and TRBJ2-3, with 10 bases aligning to TRBD2. Germline assignment: CDR1 SGHNT and CDR2 YENEEA. CDR3 length: 18 residues. V lost 1 base and J lost 5; bases outside the gene matches: 12. The CDR3 region has the DNA TGTGCCAGCAGCTTAGGTCTCACTAGCGGGACCGTCGGAGATACGCAGTATTTT. Translated, it gives CASSLGLTSGTVGDTQYF. The full variable domain, rest sourced from reference TRBV11-3 and TRBJ2-3, is EAGVVQSPRYKIIEKKQPVAFWCNPISGHNTLYWYLQNLGQGPELLIRYENEEAVDDSQLPKDRFSAERLKGVDSTLKIQPAELGDSAVYLCASSLGLTSGTVGDTQYFGPGTRLTVL.

This clone was seen only a few times. The genes are TRBV12-5 and TRBJ1-2; D gene ambiguous. The germline gives CDR1 LGHNT, CDR2 FRNRAP. V dropped 5 bases and J dropped 0 bases, with 4 bases sitting between them. The CDR3 runs 12 residues. CDR3 coding DNA: TGTGCTAGTGGTCCTACTAACTATGGCTACACCTTC. This encodes CASGPTNYGYTF.

This clone appeared a single time. The V call is TRBV25-1, the J call TRBJ2-1; 11 bases line up with TRBD1. The CDR3 consists of 14 residues. Trimming cost V 6 bases and J 9 bases; bases outside gene matches: 7. The V gene's germline CDR1 is MGHDK and CDR2 SYGVNS. The CDR3 DNA reads TGTGCCAGCAGAGAACCCGGGACAGGGGGTGAGCAGTTCTTC. Amino acid sequence: CASREPGTGGEQFF.

In its sample, this clone was seen a few times. The chain recombines TRBV18 with TRBJ1-1; unclear D gene. Germline assignment: CDR1 KGHSH and CDR2 LQKENI. The CDR3 is 13 amino acids. Trimming took 3 bases from V and 3 from J, leaving 8 bases between them. The DNA for the CDR3 is TGTGCCAGCTCACCTCGGCAGGACACTGAAGCTTTCTTT. The encoded protein is CASSPRQDTEAFF.

J is TRBJ1-1 and V is TRBV12-5, with D perhaps matching TRBD1 (6 bases). The germline CDR1 and CDR2 sequences are LGHNT and FRNRAP. The CDR3 consists of 15 residues. The V and J ends lost 2 bases and 5 bases respectively, with 15 bases between them. This CDR3 reads CASGLFTGRGTEAFF. CDR3 coding DNA: TGTGCTAGTGGTTTGTTTACAGGGCGGGGGACTGAAGCTTTCTTT.